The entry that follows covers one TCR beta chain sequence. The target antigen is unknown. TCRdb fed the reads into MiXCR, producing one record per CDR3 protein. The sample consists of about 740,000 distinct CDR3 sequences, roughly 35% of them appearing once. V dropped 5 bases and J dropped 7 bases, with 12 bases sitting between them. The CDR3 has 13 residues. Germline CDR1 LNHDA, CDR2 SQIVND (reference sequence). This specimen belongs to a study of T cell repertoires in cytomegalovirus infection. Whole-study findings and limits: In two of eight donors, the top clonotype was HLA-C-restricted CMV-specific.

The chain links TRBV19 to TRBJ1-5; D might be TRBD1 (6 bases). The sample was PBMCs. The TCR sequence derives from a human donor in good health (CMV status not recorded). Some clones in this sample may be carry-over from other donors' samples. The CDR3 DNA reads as TGTGCCAGTAGTGTGGGGGCGGAACAGCCCCAGCATTTT. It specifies CASSVGAEQPQHF.